The clone carrying this T cell receptor beta chain was detected a few times. Its antigen remains unidentified. Source study methods: Clinicopathological groups supplied CDR3 differences that were used to build a distant-metastasis classifier for papillary thyroid cancer. TCRdb re-called clones from the PCR reads using MiXCR. TCRdb, rather than the study authors, made the V and J calls. The table includes 30,000 to 40,000 clones, roughly a sixth detected once. No treatment had been given to any patient before thyroid surgery. The record originates from a study of metastatic and nonmetastatic thyroid tumors. Study summary: Malignant and benign thyroid patients had repertoires compared in peripheral blood and tumor or nodule tissue. Study-wide results and limits: Malignant thyroid tumors reportedly exceeded benign nodules significantly in TCR beta diversity, with the difference appearing in blood and tumor.

Germline CDR1 SNHLY, CDR2 FYNNEI. V lost 6 bases and J lost 3; bases outside the gene matches: 3. The CDR3 contains 14 residues. This receptor was obtained from a male donor with papillary thyroid cancer or a benign thyroid nodule (not recorded which). Some clones in this sample may be carry-over from other donors' samples. V usage is TRBV2 and J usage is TRBJ1-5, with TRBD1 identical over 9 bases. What was sequenced was blood. The CDR3 nucleotides are TGTGCCAGCAGGGGACAGGGACTCAATCAGCCCCAGCATTTT. It is translated as CASRGQGLNQPQHF.